This passage covers 17 T cell receptor beta chains from one sample sequenced in a study of cytomegalovirus exposure and HLA in healthy donors (dated by TCRdb to the late 2010s). Preparation of the library involved the immunoSEQ multiplex PCR assay. The source is immuneACCESS, and TCRdb retained only in-frame sequences with V and J called. Part of the clones is not carried over; for the studies checked, unresolved V genes explain less than half of this, and the remainder is unexplained. This sample comprises some 170,000 clones, just under 90% of them detected only once. The top ten hold around 10% of the sample. Sequenced material: PBMCs. Source of these receptors: a woman younger than 35 in good health and CMV-seropositive.

CDR3 coding DNA: TGCGCCAGCAGCCACCCCGGGACAGGGGGCCTTTACGAGCAGTACTTC. Amino acid sequence: CASSHPGTGGLYEQYF. The chain recombines TRBV4-1 with TRBJ2-7, with 12 bases aligning to TRBD1. Losses at the gene ends were 3 bases for V and 4 bases for J; bases not matched to a gene: 7. The CDR3 extends over 16 amino acids. Germline V gene data show CDR1 as MGHRA and CDR2 as YSYEKL.

The V and J genes are TRBV5-1 and TRBJ1-4; a weak D match, TRBD1 (6 bases). Germline V CDR1 and CDR2: SGHRS, YFSETQ. V shed 6 bases and J shed 4 bases, with 13 bases lying between them. The CDR3 consists of 14 residues. CDR3 in amino acids: CASTTGQLNEKLFF. Here the CDR3 DNA reads TGCGCCAGCACGACAGGACAGCTTAATGAAAAACTGTTTTTT.

This chain links TRBV4-2 with TRBJ1-4; 9 bases align to TRBD1. The CDR3 is 15 residues long. The germline gives CDR1 LGHNA, CDR2 YNFKEQ. V lost 1 base and J lost 3; bases outside the gene matches: 0. DNA for the CDR3: TGTGCCAGCAGCCAAGGACAGGGGGCTAATGAAAAACTGTTTTTT. As protein: CASSQGQGANEKLFF.

The gene calls are TRBV11-2 and TRBJ1-1; D may be TRBD1 (6 bases). V dropped 2 bases and J dropped 1 base, with 8 bases sitting between them. The CDR3 is 14 amino acids. CDR1 SGHAT and CDR2 FQNNGV come from the germline V gene. CDR3 nucleotide sequence: TGTGCCAGCAGCTTAACGACAGGGAACACTGAAGCTTTCTTT. Translated, it gives CASSLTTGNTEAFF.

The genes are TRBV7-9 and TRBJ1-1; D unclear. The CDR3 has 14 amino acids. Germline assignment: CDR1 SEHNR and CDR2 FQNEAQ (reference sequence). V was clipped by 2 bases and J by 1 base, with 8 bases between them. The chain's CDR3 is CASSLFAGNTEAFF. CDR3 DNA sequence: TGTGCCAGCAGCTTATTTGCGGGGAACACTGAAGCTTTCTTT.

This clone turned up a few times. The V call is TRBV6-4, the J call TRBJ2-2; 11 bases line up with TRBD2. The CDR3 contains 15 residues. Germline lookup yields CDR1 MRHNA and CDR2 SNTAGT. J lost 4 bases, V lost 2 bases, and 0 bases had no gene match. The CDR3 reads CASSDTSGSTGELFF. For the CDR3, the DNA is TGTGCCAGCAGTGACACTAGCGGGAGCACCGGGGAGCTGTTTTTT.

CDR3 loop: CASSPNLKQGNSGNTIYF. CDR3 nucleotides: TGTGCCAGCTCACCTAACTTAAAACAGGGAAACTCTGGAAACACCATATATTTT. The rearrangement links TRBV18 to TRBJ1-3; possible D gene TRBD1, 6 bases. This CDR3 region has 18 residues. V dropped 3 bases and J dropped 0 bases, with 18 bases sitting between them. Germline CDR1 reads KGHSH; CDR2 reads LQKENI.

The J gene is TRBJ2-1, the V gene TRBV4-3; 14 positions match TRBD2. This CDR3 has 14 residues. Trimming removed 3 bases from V and 8 bases from J; junction bases left unmatched: 0. Germline CDR1 and CDR2: LGHNA and YSLEER. The CDR3 nucleotides are TGCGCCAGCAGCCAGGGACTAGCGGGAGATGAGCAGTTCTTC. Protein product: CASSQGLAGDEQFF.

The V and J genes are TRBV23-1 and TRBJ1-2; D ambiguous. TRBV23-1 is designated an ORF whose function remains uncertain. The CDR3 has 13 amino acids. V shed 6 bases and J shed 8 bases, with 16 bases lying between them. The chain's CDR3 is CASRNGGTIGYTF. DNA for the CDR3: TGCGCCAGCAGAAACGGCGGCACTATCGGCTACACCTTC.

The rearrangement joins TRBV20-1 to TRBJ2-3, with D unresolved. CDR3 length equals 11 residues. The V gene lost 5 bases and the J gene lost 6 bases, with 9 bases spanning the gap. Germline V gene sequence: CDR1 DFQATT, CDR2 SNEGSKA (reference sequence). The CDR3 region is CSASTRDTQYF. CDR3 in DNA: TGCAGTGCTTCCACCCGGGATACGCAGTATTTT.

The chain employs TRBV13 and TRBJ1-4, with unresolved D. Trimming shortened V by 4 bases and J by 5 bases, and 11 bases separated the two germline ends. CDR3 length equals 14 residues. Germline V lookup: CDR1 PRHDT, CDR2 FYEKMQ (reference sequence). CDR3 loop: CASSSRLENEKLFF. As DNA, the CDR3 is TGTGCCAGCAGCTCCCGACTGGAAAATGAAAAACTGTTTTTT.

This sequence joins TRBV2 and TRBJ1-4, with D tentatively TRBD1 (6 bases). The CDR3 has 14 residues. Germline CDR1 reads SNHLY; CDR2 reads FYNNEI. The germline V and J ends were trimmed by 5 bases and 16 bases, with 23 bases remaining between them. CDR3 sequence (DNA): TGTGCCAGCAGTTATAATGACAGGCCACTGGGGAGGTTTTTT. Protein: CASSYNDRPLGRFF.

This rearrangement joins TRBV5-4 to TRBJ2-5; 9 bases map to TRBD2. Germline V gene lookup returns CDR1 SGHNT and CDR2 YYREEE (reference sequence). Trimming removed 2 bases from V and 5 bases from J; junction bases left unmatched: 7. The CDR3 is made up of 15 amino acids. The CDR3 reads CASSFRPLAGETQYF. Written as DNA, the CDR3 is TGTGCCAGCAGCTTCAGGCCTCTAGCGGGGGAGACCCAGTACTTC. Variable domain in full (rest from reference TRBV5-4 and TRBJ2-5): ETGVTQSPTHLIKTRGQQVTLRCSSQSGHNTVSWYQQALGQGPQFIFQYYREEENGRGNFPPRFSGLQFPNYSSELNVNALELDDSALYLCASSFRPLAGETQYFGPGTRLLVL.

The chain uses TRBV11-3 and TRBJ2-5; 8 bases match TRBD2. Germline V gene lookup returns CDR1 SGHNT and CDR2 YENEEA. The CDR3 is made up of 11 amino acids. V trimming: 11 bases; J trimming: 5 bases; junction bases outside the gene matches: 4. As DNA, the CDR3 is TGTGCCTCTAAGCGGGGGGAGACCCAGTACTTC. Encoded protein: CASKRGETQYF. Using reference TRBV11-3 and TRBJ2-5 for the parts outside the CDR3, the full variable domain is EAGVVQSPRYKIIEKKQPVAFWCNPISGHNTLYWYLQNLGQGPELLIRYENEEAVDDSQLPKDRFSAERLKGVDSTLKIQPAELGDSAVYLCASKRGETQYFGPGTRLLVL.

The V and J genes are TRBV7-6 and TRBJ1-2, with TRBD1 matching 8 bases. Germline V gives CDR1 SGHVS, CDR2 FNYEAQ. With 4 bases clipped from V and 7 bases from J, the junction kept 14 bases outside the gene matches. This CDR3 has 16 amino acids. The CDR3 loop is CASSSRTGLVSVGYTF. CDR3 in DNA: TGTGCCAGCAGCTCACGGACAGGGTTAGTGTCGGTTGGCTACACCTTC.

This sequence joins TRBV5-1 and TRBJ2-1, with D unclear. Between the trimmed V and J ends, which lost 4 bases and 0 bases, there was a span of 5 bases. CDR3 size: 13 residues. CDR1 and CDR2 (germline): SGHRS, YFSETQ. CDR3 sequence: CASSPSSYNEQFF. The CDR3 nucleotides read TGCGCCAGCAGCCCGAGCTCCTACAATGAGCAGTTCTTC.

The V call is TRBV6-1, the J call TRBJ2-5; D gene unclear. In germline, CDR1 is MNHNS, CDR2 SASEGT. CDR3 length: 10 amino acids. The V gene lost 7 bases and the J gene lost 4 bases, with 4 bases spanning the gap. The CDR3 is CASTGETQYF. The CDR3 DNA reads as TGTGCCAGCACGGGAGAGACCCAGTACTTC.